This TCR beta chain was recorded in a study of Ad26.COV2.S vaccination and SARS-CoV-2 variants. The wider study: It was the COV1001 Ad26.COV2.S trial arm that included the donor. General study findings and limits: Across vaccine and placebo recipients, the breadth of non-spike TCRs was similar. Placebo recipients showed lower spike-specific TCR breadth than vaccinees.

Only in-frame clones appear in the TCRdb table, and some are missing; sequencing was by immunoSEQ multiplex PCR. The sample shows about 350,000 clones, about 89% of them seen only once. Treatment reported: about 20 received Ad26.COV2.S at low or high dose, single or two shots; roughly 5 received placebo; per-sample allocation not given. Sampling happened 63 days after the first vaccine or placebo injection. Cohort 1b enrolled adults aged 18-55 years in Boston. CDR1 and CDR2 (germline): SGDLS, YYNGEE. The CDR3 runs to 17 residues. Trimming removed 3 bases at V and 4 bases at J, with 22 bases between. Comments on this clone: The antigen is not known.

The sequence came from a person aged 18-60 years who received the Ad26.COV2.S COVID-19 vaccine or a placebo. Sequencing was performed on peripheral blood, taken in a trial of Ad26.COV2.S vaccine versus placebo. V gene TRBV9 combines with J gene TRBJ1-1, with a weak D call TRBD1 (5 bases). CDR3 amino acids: CASSAVSGLMRGTEAFF. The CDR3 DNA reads TGTGCCAGCAGCGCCGTATCGGGGCTTATGAGGGGCACTGAAGCTTTCTTT.